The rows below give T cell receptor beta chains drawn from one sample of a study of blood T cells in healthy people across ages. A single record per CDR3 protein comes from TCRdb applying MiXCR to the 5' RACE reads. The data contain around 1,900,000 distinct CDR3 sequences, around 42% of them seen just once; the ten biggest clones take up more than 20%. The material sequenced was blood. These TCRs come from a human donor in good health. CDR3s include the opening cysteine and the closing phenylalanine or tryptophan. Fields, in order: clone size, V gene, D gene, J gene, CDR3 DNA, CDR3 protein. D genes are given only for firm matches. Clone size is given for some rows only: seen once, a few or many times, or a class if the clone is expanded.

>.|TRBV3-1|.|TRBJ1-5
TGTGCCAGCAGCCAAGGGGCAATCAGGGCACTTTCTGGGCCCCAGCATTTT
CASSQGAIRALSGPQHF
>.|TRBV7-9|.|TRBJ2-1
TGTGCCAGCAGACCGGACAGCTTCTCTTACAATGAGCAGTTCTTC
CASRPDSFSYNEQFF
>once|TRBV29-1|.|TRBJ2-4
TGCAGCGTTGAAGAAAACGCACAGGGTTGGCGGTACTTC
CSVEENAQGWRYF
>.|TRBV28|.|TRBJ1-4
TGTGCCAGCAAACCCCTTTGGGAGGAAAAACTGTTTTTT
CASKPLWEEKLFF
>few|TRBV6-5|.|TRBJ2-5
TGTGCCAGCCCCATAGTCGATCGGGAGACCCAGTACTTC
CASPIVDRETQYF
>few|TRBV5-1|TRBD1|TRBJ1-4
TGCGCCAGCAGCTTGATGTACAGGGGGTCGCACCGTGAAAAACTGTTTTTT
CASSLMYRGSHREKLFF
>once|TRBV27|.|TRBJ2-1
TGTGCCAGCAGTTTATCGGAGGGGGCGCAGAATGAGCAGTTCTTC
CASSLSEGAQNEQFF
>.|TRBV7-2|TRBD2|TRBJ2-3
TGTGCCAGCAGCTTAGGGTTAGCGGGGAATGCAGATACGCAGTATTTT
CASSLGLAGNADTQYF
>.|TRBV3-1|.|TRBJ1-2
TGTGCCAGCAGCCAAGATAGACCCTATGGCTACACCTTC
CASSQDRPYGYTF
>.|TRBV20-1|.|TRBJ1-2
TGCAGTGCTAGAGACCGTGGGGGAGAATATGGCTACACCTTC
CSARDRGGEYGYTF
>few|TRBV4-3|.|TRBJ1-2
TGCGCCAGCAGCCCTTTAAGGGGCGTCGGCGGCTACACCTTC
CASSPLRGVGGYTF
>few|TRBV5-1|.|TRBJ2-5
TGCGCCAGCAGCCTCCAAACTAGACTAGAGACCCAGTACTTC
CASSLQTRLETQYF
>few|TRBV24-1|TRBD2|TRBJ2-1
TGTGCCACCAGTGATTCCAGAAGCGGGGGGCGATCAGGGGAGCAGTTCTTC
CATSDSRSGGRSGEQFF
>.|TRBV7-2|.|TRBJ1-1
TGTGCCAGCAGCCTATACTCAAGGGATTTCGGAGCTTTCTTT
CASSLYSRDFGAFF
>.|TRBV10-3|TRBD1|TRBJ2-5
TGTGCCATCAGTGATAATCCGGCAGGGGGTCAAGAGACCCAGTACTTC
CAISDNPAGGQETQYF
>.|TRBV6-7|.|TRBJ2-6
TGTGCCAGCAGTTCCTACCGGGACACCTACTCTGGGGCCAACGTCCTGACTTTC
CASSSYRDTYSGANVLTF
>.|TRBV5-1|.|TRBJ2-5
TGCGCCAGCAGCTGGGGGGGCAGACAAGAGACCCAGTACTTC
CASSWGGRQETQYF
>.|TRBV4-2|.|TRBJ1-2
TGTGCCAGCAGCCAAGGGGGAAACAGGGCTGGCTACACCTTC
CASSQGGNRAGYTF
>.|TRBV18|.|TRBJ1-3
TGTGCCAGCTCACCACCTTCCCGACCTGGCTCTGGAAACACCATATATTTT
CASSPPSRPGSGNTIYF
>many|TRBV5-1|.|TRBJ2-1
TGCGCCAGCAGCTTGGCCCAGGTGGGGGATGAGCAGTTCTTC
CASSLAQVGDEQFF
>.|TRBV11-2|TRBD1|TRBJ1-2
TGTGCCGGCAGCTTAGAGGGGGCGTTTGGCTACACCTTC
CAGSLEGAFGYTF
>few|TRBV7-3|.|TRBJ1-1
TGTGCCAGCAGCTTATTGGCAGGGAACACTGAAGCTTTCTTT
CASSLLAGNTEAFF
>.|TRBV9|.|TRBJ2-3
TGTGCCAGCAGCACATCAGATTTAGACCTGAGCACAGATACGCAGTATTTT
CASSTSDLDLSTDTQYF